This T cell receptor (beta chain) originates from a study of control samples from healthy donors and cancer patients. Only in-frame clones appear in the TCRdb table, and some are missing; sequencing was by immunoSEQ multiplex PCR. In the table there are 100,000 to 150,000 clones, more than 80% of which are singletons. V lost 5 bases to trimming and J lost 6 bases, with 8 bases between them. Germline assignment: CDR1 SGHNT and CDR2 YENEEA. The CDR3 consists of 12 residues. This clonotype originated in a man between 18 and 29 years old in good health. J is TRBJ2-1 and V is TRBV11-3; D tentatively fits TRBD1 or TRBD2 (5 bases each). Sequencing was performed on blood. The DNA for the CDR3 is TGTGCCAGCAGCCCCGGGACCAATGAGCAGTTCTTC. It is translated as CASSPGTNEQFF.